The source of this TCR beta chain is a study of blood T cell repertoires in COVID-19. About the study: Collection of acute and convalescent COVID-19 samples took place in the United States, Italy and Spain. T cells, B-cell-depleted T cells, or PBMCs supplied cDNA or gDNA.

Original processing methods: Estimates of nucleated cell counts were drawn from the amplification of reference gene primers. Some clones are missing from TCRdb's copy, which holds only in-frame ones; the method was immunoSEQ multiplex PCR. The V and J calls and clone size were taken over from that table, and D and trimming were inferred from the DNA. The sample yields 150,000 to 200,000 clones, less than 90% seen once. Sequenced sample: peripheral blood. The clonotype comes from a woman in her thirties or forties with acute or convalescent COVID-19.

CDR3 sequence: CASSDHRGRVYGYTF. The CDR3 DNA is TGTGCCAGCAGTGACCACAGGGGGCGGGTCTATGGCTACACCTTC. The chain employs TRBV6-1 and TRBJ1-2; 9 bases map to TRBD1. The V gene's germline CDR1 is MNHNS and CDR2 SASEGT. This CDR3 is built from 15 residues. Losses at the gene ends were 3 bases for V and 4 bases for J; bases not matched to a gene: 6.